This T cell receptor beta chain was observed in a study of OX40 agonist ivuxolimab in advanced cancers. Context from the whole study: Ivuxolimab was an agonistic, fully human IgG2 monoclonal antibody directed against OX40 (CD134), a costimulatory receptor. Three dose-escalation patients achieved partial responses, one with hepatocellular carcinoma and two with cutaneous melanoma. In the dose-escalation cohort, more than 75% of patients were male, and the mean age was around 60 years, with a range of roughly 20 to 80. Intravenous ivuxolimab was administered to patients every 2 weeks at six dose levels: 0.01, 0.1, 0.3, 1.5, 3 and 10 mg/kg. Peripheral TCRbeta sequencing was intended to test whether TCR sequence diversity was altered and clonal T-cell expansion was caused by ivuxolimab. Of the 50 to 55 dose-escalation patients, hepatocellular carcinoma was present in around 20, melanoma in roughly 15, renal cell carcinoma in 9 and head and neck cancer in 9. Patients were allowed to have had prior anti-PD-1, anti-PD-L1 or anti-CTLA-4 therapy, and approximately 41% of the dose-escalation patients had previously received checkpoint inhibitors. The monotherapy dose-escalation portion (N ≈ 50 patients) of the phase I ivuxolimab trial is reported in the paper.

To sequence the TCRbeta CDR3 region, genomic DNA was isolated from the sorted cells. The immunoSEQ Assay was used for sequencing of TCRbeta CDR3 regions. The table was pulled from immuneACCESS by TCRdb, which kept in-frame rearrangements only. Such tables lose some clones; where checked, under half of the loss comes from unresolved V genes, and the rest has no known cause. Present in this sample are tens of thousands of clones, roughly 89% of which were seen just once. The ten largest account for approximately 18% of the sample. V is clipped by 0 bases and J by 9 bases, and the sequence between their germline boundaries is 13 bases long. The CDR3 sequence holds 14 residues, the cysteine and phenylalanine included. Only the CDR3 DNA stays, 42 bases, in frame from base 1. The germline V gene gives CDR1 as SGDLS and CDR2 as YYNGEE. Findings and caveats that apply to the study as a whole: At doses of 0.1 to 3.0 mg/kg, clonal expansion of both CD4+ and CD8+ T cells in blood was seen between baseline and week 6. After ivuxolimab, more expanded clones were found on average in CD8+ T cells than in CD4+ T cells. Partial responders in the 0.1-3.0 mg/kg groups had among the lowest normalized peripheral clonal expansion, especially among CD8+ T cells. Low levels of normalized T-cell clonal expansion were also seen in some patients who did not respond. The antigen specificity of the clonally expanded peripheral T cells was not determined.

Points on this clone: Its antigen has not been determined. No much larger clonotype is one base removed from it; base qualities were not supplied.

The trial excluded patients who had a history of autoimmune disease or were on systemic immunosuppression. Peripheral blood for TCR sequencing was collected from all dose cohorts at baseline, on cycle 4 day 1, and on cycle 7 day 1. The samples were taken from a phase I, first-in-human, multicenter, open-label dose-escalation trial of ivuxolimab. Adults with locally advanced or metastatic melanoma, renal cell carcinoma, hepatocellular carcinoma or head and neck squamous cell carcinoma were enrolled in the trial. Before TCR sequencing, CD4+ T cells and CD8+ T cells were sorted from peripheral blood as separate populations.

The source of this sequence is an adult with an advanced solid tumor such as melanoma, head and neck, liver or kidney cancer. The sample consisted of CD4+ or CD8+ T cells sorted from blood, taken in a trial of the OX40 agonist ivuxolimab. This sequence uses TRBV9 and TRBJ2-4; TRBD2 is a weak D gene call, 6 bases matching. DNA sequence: TGTGCCAGCAGCGTAGCTTATCGGGGAGGCATTCAGTACTTC. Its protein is CASSVAYRGGIQYF. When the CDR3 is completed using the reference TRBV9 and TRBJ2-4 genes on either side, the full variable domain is DSGVTQTPKHLITATGQRVTLRCSPRSGDLSVYWYQQSLDQGLQFLIQYYNGEERAKGNILERFSAQQFPDLHSELNLSSLELGDSALYFCASSVAYRGGIQYFGAGTRLSVL.